A selection of T cell receptor beta chains follows, all from one sample in a study of blood T cell repertoires in COVID-19. The repertoire was sequenced with immunoSEQ multiplex PCR; TCRdb's copy has only in-frame clones and lacks some. The sample comprises roughly 34,000 clones, about 85% of which are singletons, and 20% to 30% rests with the top ten. Sequenced: peripheral blood. The receptors here all came from a woman older than 75 with active or convalescent COVID-19. Both conserved end residues are part of each CDR3. D genes are given only for firm matches. Clone size is stated in some rows and not others, as once, few, many or a class when expanded.

v_call	j_call	d_call	clone_size	cdr3_nt	cdr3_aa
TRBV19	TRBJ2-7	TRBD1	-	TGTGCCAGTAGCGACAGGGGGCGAGTGGGAAGCGAGCAGTACTTC	CASSDRGRVGSEQYF
TRBV9	TRBJ1-3	TRBD1	-	TGTGCCAGCAGCGAGGGGGCACGGGTGGTCTCCGGAAACACCATATATTTT	CASSEGARVVSGNTIYF
TRBV10-3	TRBJ1-2	-	-	TGTGCCATCAGTGAGACAGGGAGTGGCTACACCTTC	CAISETGSGYTF
TRBV2	TRBJ1-2	-	-	TGTGCCAGCAGCCCAGGGATTGGCTACACCTTC	CASSPGIGYTF
TRBV6-6	TRBJ2-7	TRBD1	-	TGTGCCAGCAACGGACAGGGGTACGAGCAGTACTTC	CASNGQGYEQYF
TRBV9	TRBJ1-4	-	once	TGTGCCAGCAGCGTAGATGGGACAAGGGGCTATGAAAAACTGTTTTTT	CASSVDGTRGYEKLFF
TRBV5-1	TRBJ2-5	TRBD2	-	TGCGCCAGCAGCTTGGACGGGGGGGACGGAGAGACCCAGTACTTC	CASSLDGGDGETQYF
TRBV15	TRBJ2-2	-	-	TGTGCCACCAGCAGAGACTCGGACATCCGCAGCGGGGAGCTGTTTTTT	CATSRDSDIRSGELFF
TRBV7-8	TRBJ1-1	-	-	TGTGCCAGCACCCTGGTGGGCTCGCACACTGAAGCTTTCTTT	CASTLVGSHTEAFF
TRBV13	TRBJ1-2	TRBD1	-	TGTGCCAGCAGCGCCTCCGGGACAGGGGATGTCTATGGCTACACCTTC	CASSASGTGDVYGYTF
TRBV5-1	TRBJ1-1	TRBD1	-	TGCGCCAGCAGCCCCGGGGACAGGTACACTGAAGCTTTCTTT	CASSPGDRYTEAFF
TRBV18	TRBJ2-1	TRBD1	-	TGTGCCAGCTCACCGGGACAGTACAATGAGCAGTTCTTC	CASSPGQYNEQFF
TRBV2	TRBJ2-7	TRBD1	-	TGTGCCAGCAGTGGACAGGGCGTTCCCACCTACGAGCAGTACTTC	CASSGQGVPTYEQYF
TRBV18	TRBJ1-2	TRBD1	-	TGTGCCAGCTCACTTCAGGGGGTCGACTATGGCTACACCTTC	CASSLQGVDYGYTF
TRBV5-8	TRBJ1-1	-	-	TGTGCCAGCAGCGTGCGGATGAACACTGAAGCTTTCTTT	CASSVRMNTEAFF
TRBV5-1	TRBJ2-3	-	-	TGCGCCAGCAGCTTGGGCGGGACCACAGATACGCAGTATTTT	CASSLGGTTDTQYF
TRBV16	TRBJ2-5	-	few	TGTGCCAGCAGCCTACGGACAGATCAAGAGACCCAGTACTTC	CASSLRTDQETQYF
TRBV28	TRBJ1-2	-	-	TGTGCCAGCACCCTAGGGCAGGGCAAGAACTATGGCTACACCTTC	CASTLGQGKNYGYTF
TRBV11-3	TRBJ2-2	TRBD2	-	TGTGCCAGCAGCTTAGCGACTAGCGGGGGCACCGGGGAGCTGTTTTTT	CASSLATSGGTGELFF
TRBV15	TRBJ2-7	-	-	TGTGCCACCAGCAGAGTGAGGGTCGGCGAGCAGTACTTC	CATSRVRVGEQYF
TRBV5-1	TRBJ2-2	TRBD2	-	TGCGCCAGCAGCTTGGAGGGGACTAGAGGTGCCGGGGAGCTGTTTTTT	CASSLEGTRGAGELFF
TRBV6-5	TRBJ2-1	TRBD1	-	TGTGCCAGCAGTCCCGGACAGGGGGCGCGTGAGCAGTTCTTC	CASSPGQGAREQFF
TRBV6-5	TRBJ1-3	TRBD1	-	TGTGCCAGCAGCGGGACAGCCGGGGGAAACACCATATATTTT	CASSGTAGGNTIYF
TRBV2	TRBJ1-1	TRBD1	-	TGTGCCAGCAGTGGACCGGGACAGCGGAACACTGAAGCTTTCTTT	CASSGPGQRNTEAFF
TRBV18	TRBJ2-1	TRBD2	-	TGTGCCAGCTCACGGACTAGCGGGGGGGCCGGTGAGCAGTTCTTC	CASSRTSGGAGEQFF
TRBV28	TRBJ1-1	-	-	TGTGCCAGCAGTTATTCCCGCCGGACGAGGGCGATGAACACTGAAGCTTTCTTT	CASSYSRRTRAMNTEAFF
TRBV12-3/TRBV12-4	TRBJ1-2	-	-	TGTGCCAGCAGCCTCAGGGTTTATGGCTACACCTTC	CASSLRVYGYTF
TRBV19	TRBJ2-7	TRBD1	-	TGTGCCAGTAGTCGGCGCAGGGGGTCCTACGAGCAGTACTTC	CASSRRRGSYEQYF
TRBV24-1	TRBJ2-1	TRBD1	-	TGTGCCACCAGTGACCGGGGACAGGGCGATGAGCAGTTCTTC	CATSDRGQGDEQFF
TRBV29-1	TRBJ2-3	-	-	TGCAGCGTTGATGGCGGGGACGCAGATACGCAGTATTTT	CSVDGGDADTQYF